A single sample is the source of the 21 T cell receptor beta chains below, sequenced in a study of blood T cells in healthy people across ages. The authors ran a second PCR of 7 to 11 cycles using a sample-barcoded 5' primer and a J-beta primer mix. TCRdb called the 5' RACE reads again in MiXCR, with one record for every CDR3 protein. The table has about 670,000 distinct CDR3 sequences, around 50% seen once. The source material was blood. Every receptor here comes from an elderly woman in good health.

In this sample, this clonotype turned up a few times. J is TRBJ2-6 and V is TRBV10-3; weak D call: TRBD2 (5 bases). The CDR3 has 16 amino acids. V lost 8 bases to trimming and J lost 0 bases, with 14 bases between them. Per the germline V gene, CDR1 is ENHRY and CDR2 is SYGVKD. The CDR3 bases are TGTGCCATCTCGGCGGGTGATCGCTCTGGGGCCAACGTCCTGACTTTC. As protein: CAISAGDRSGANVLTF.

The gene calls are TRBV6-5 and TRBJ2-1, with 9 bases that match TRBD2. Germline V gene lookup returns CDR1 MNHEY and CDR2 SVGAGI. The V segment lost 6 bases and the J segment 7 bases; nucleotides outside the gene matches: 13. The CDR3 loop spans 16 amino acids. The CDR3 here is CASRGGGAGYLNEQFF. The CDR3 nucleotides are TGTGCCAGCAGAGGCGGGGGGGCCGGTTATTTAAATGAGCAGTTCTTC.

This rearrangement joins TRBV28 to TRBJ2-1; D possibly corresponds to TRBD1 (6 bases). The CDR3 runs to 16 residues. V was shortened by 2 bases and J by 0 bases, with 11 bases between the two germline ends. The germline V gene has CDR1 MDHEN and CDR2 SYDVKM. CDR3 nucleotides: TGTGCCAGCAGTTTAGTGGGCAGGGGCTCCTACAATGAGCAGTTCTTC. This sequence encodes CASSLVGRGSYNEQFF.

This clonotype came up many times. The chain uses TRBV27 and TRBJ2-7; 8 nucleotides line up with TRBD2. The V gene's germline CDR1 is MNHEY and CDR2 SMNVEV (reference sequence). The CDR3 sequence is 14 residues long. Trimming took 6 bases from V and 1 from J; bases not matched to a gene: 5. In nucleotides, the CDR3 is TGTGCCAGCAGAGTCTCTAGCGGGTCCTACGAGCAGTACTTC. It is translated as CASRVSSGSYEQYF.

Here the CDR3 reads CASSLRRTSGRSYNEQFF. CDR3 sequence (DNA): TGTGCCAGCAGCCTTAGACGGACTAGCGGGCGCTCCTACAATGAGCAGTTCTTC. The chain combines TRBV7-2 with TRBJ2-1, with TRBD2 matching over 11 bases. CDR3 length: 18 amino acids. Unmatched junction bases numbered 9, after V lost 5 bases and J lost 0 bases. Germline V lookup: CDR1 SGHTA, CDR2 FQGNSA. The full variable domain, its missing parts supplied by reference TRBV7-2 and TRBJ2-1, is GAGVSQSPSNKVTEKGKDVELRCDPISGHTALYWYRQSLGQGLEFLIYFQGNSAPDKSGLPSDRFSAERTGGSVSTLTIQRTQQEDSAVYLCASSLRRTSGRSYNEQFFGPGTRLTVL.

This clonotype has at least ten counts. The V and J genes are TRBV28 and TRBJ2-7; 14 bases match TRBD2. CDR1 is MDHEN, CDR2 SYDVKM, per germline. Losses at the gene ends were 2 bases for V and 6 bases for J; bases not matched to a gene: 6. CDR3 size: 16 residues. Written as DNA, the CDR3 is TGTGCCAGCAGTTTAGCCCTCGGACTAGCGGGAGGCGAGCAGTACTTC. Protein: CASSLALGLAGGEQYF.

This clonotype occurred a few times. This chain joins TRBV28 and TRBJ2-7; D gene uncertain. V was clipped by 6 bases and J by 2 bases, with 11 bases between them. The CDR3 is 13 residues long. CDR1 and CDR2 (germline): MDHEN, SYDVKM. The CDR3 DNA follows: TGTGCCAGCAGACCAACCCAGACCTACGAGCAGTACTTC. This sequence encodes CASRPTQTYEQYF.

V is TRBV28 and J is TRBJ2-2, with D perhaps TRBD1 (6 bases). Germline CDR1 and CDR2: MDHEN and SYDVKM. There are 16 residues in the CDR3. Trimming shortened V by 7 bases and J by 3 bases, and 18 bases separated the two germline ends. CDR3 in amino acids: CASNPVGYRDTGELFF. The CDR3 nucleotides are TGTGCCAGCAACCCAGTCGGGTACAGGGACACCGGGGAGCTGTTTTTT.

J is TRBJ2-1 and V is TRBV11-3; D possibly uses TRBD1 or TRBD2 (5 bases each). The CDR3 is 17 residues long. Per germline, CDR1 SGHNT and CDR2 YENEEA. V shed 0 bases and J shed 9 bases, with 21 bases lying between them. This chain's CDR3 is CASSLEVARGAPSEQFF. CDR3 bases: TGTGCCAGCAGCTTAGAGGTTGCGAGGGGCGCACCCTCTGAGCAGTTCTTC.

The J gene is TRBJ2-3, the V gene TRBV7-9; possible D gene TRBD2, 6 bases. The CDR3 has 16 residues. Per germline, CDR1 SEHNR and CDR2 FQNEAQ (reference sequence). Trimming shortened V by 4 bases and J by 0 bases, and 14 bases separated the two germline ends. This CDR3 is CASSSSGGTSTDTQYF. The CDR3 bases are TGTGCCAGCAGCTCCTCGGGCGGGACTAGCACAGATACGCAGTATTTT.

The rearrangement joins TRBV5-6 to TRBJ2-2; TRBD2 agrees at 8 bases. V lost 4 bases to trimming and J lost 1 base; unmatched junction nucleotides: 9. The CDR3 is 17 amino acids. The germline V gene encodes CDR1 SGHDT and CDR2 YYEEEE. CDR3 nucleotides: TGTGCCAGCAGCCACGAACTTACTAGCGGGAACACCGGGGAGCTGTTTTTT. Amino acid sequence: CASSHELTSGNTGELFF.

To note about this clonotype: Being one base from a much bigger clone, this may be a read error. The J gene is TRBJ2-1, the V gene TRBV11-2, with D maybe TRBD2 (6 bases). In germline, CDR1 is SGHAT, CDR2 FQNNGV. CDR3 size: 14 residues. The CDR3 DNA sequence: TGTGCCAGCAGCTCCCCGTCGGGGGTCAATGAGGAGTTCTTC. Amino acids: CASSSPSGVNEEFF.

The chain links TRBV20-1 to TRBJ2-3, with 8 bases matching TRBD1. Per the germline V gene, CDR1 is DFQATT and CDR2 is SNEGSKA (reference sequence). V shed 1 base and J 3 bases; nucleotides not matched to a gene: 3. The CDR3 contains 14 residues. The DNA for the CDR3 is TGCAGTGCTAGAGTTGACAGGGGAACAGATACGCAGTATTTT. This translates into CSARVDRGTDTQYF.

The V gene is TRBV4-2, the J gene TRBJ2-5; D gene unclear. The germline V gene encodes CDR1 LGHNA and CDR2 YNFKEQ. The CDR3 loop spans 13 amino acids. V was cut by 1 base and J by 5 bases, with 8 bases left in between. CDR3 loop: CASSQALEETQYF. Here the CDR3 DNA reads TGTGCCAGCAGCCAAGCTCTAGAGGAGACCCAGTACTTC.

The table lists this clonotype with many counts. The chain has TRBV20-1 and TRBJ2-7; D is uncertain. This CDR3 comprises 12 residues. The germline V gene encodes CDR1 DFQATT and CDR2 SNEGSKA (reference sequence). Trimming left V 3 bases short and J 7 bases short, with 13 bases between. The CDR3 DNA follows: TGCAGTGCTAGCGGCTCCCTAGGGGAGCAGTACTTC. Its protein is CSASGSLGEQYF.

Regarding this clonotype: One base away lies a much larger clone, so this may be a sequencing read error. The genes are TRBV7-9 and TRBJ1-1; TRBD1 matches 7 bases. Looked up from germline, CDR1 is SEHNR and CDR2 is FQNEAQ (reference sequence). Trimming cost V 4 bases and J 6 bases; bases outside gene matches: 8. The CDR3 has 14 residues. CDR3 bases: TGTGCCAGCAGCTATCTTGCAGGGGGTGCTGAAGCTTTCTTT. It translates to CASSYLAGGAEAFF.

On this clonotype itself: The junction departs from germline at one end; a sequencing error may be responsible. The chain has TRBV11-2 and TRBJ2-5; TRBD2 matches 13 bases. Per the germline V gene, CDR1 is SGHAT and CDR2 is FQNNGV. The CDR3 has 15 residues. In nucleotides, the CDR3 is TGTGCCAGCAGCCGACTAGCGGGGGGCGCAGAGACCCAGAACTTC. Translated: CASSRLAGGAETQNF.

This chain joins TRBV6-2 or TRBV6-3 and TRBJ2-7, with D perhaps TRBD1 (5 bases). Germline V lookup: CDR1 MNHEY, CDR2 SVGEGT. There are 13 residues in the CDR3. Between the trimmed V and J ends, which lost 5 bases and 2 bases, there was a span of 10 bases. The DNA of the CDR3 is TGTGCCAGCAGTATGACAGCTACCTACGAGCAGTACTTC. Protein product: CASSMTATYEQYF.

This clonotype was counted many times. The chain combines TRBV28 with TRBJ2-5; D uncertain. Germline V gives CDR1 MDHEN, CDR2 SYDVKM. V lost 3 bases and J lost 4, with 9 bases in between. CDR3 length equals 13 residues. In DNA, the CDR3 is TGTGCCAGCAGTTTTGGCTCATTAGAGACCCAGTACTTC. Protein product: CASSFGSLETQYF.

The chain uses TRBV29-1 and TRBJ2-3, with TRBD1 matching 7 bases. CDR1 SQVTM and CDR2 ANQGSEA come from the germline V gene. J lost 5 bases, V lost 2 bases, and 7 bases had no gene match. The CDR3 is 14 amino acids. CDR3 in amino acids: CSVETGAVGDTQYF. The CDR3 region has the DNA TGCAGCGTTGAAACAGGGGCAGTTGGAGATACGCAGTATTTT.

Many counts were recorded for this clonotype. The V gene is TRBV6-4, the J gene TRBJ2-3; TRBD1 aligns across 8 bases. CDR1 and CDR2 from the germline V gene are MRHNA and SNTAGT. V trimming: 5 bases; J trimming: 3 bases; junction bases outside the gene matches: 7. The CDR3 runs 15 residues. This chain's CDR3 is CASSQGQGATDTQYF. The CDR3 nucleotides read TGTGCCAGCAGTCAAGGGCAGGGGGCAACAGATACGCAGTATTTT.